Sequencing of this T cell receptor (beta chain) was carried out in a study of T cells after yellow fever vaccination. This clonotype appeared a few times. A single record per CDR3 protein comes from TCRdb applying MiXCR to the 5' RACE reads. This sample has tens of thousands of distinct CDR3 sequences, with roughly 6.9% found just once. This CDR3 is 18 amino acids long. V was clipped by 1 base and J by 4 bases; unmatched bases: 16. CDR1 is DFQATT and CDR2 is SNEGSKA in the germline V gene (reference sequence). This clonotype originated in a young man who received the YFV17D yellow fever vaccine. The V call is TRBV20-1, the J call TRBJ2-3, with TRBD2 identical over 8 bases. The sequences come from CD8+ T cells sorted from PBMCs, collected 5 days after the first yellow fever vaccination. This chain's CDR3 is CSARGRGGQSPFPDTQYF. The CDR3 coding sequence is TGCAGTGCTAGAGGACGGGGGGGGCAGTCCCCATTTCCAGATACGCAGTATTTT.